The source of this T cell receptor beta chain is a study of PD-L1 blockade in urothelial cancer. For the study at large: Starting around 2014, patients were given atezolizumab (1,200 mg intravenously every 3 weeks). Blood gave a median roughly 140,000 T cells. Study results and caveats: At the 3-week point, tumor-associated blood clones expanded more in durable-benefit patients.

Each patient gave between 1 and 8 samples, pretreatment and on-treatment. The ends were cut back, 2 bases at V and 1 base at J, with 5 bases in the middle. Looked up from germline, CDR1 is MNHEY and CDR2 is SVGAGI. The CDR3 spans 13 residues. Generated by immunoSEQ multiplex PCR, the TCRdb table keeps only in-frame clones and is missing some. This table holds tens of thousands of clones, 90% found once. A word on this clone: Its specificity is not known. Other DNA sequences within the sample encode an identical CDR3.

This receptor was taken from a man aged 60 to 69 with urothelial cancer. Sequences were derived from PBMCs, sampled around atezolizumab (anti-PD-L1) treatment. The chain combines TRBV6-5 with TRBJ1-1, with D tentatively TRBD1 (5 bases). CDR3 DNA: TGTGCCAGCAGTTACGGACAGAACACTGAAGCTTTCTTT. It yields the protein CASSYGQNTEAFF.